This T cell receptor beta chain is drawn from a study of blood T cells in healthy people across ages. A second PCR of about 7 to 11 cycles used a sample-barcoded 5' primer and a J-beta primer mix. Each CDR3 protein gets one entry after TCRdb re-called the 5' RACE reads with MiXCR. Counted here are approximately 600,000 distinct CDR3 sequences, 58% occurring once; the ten biggest clones make up over 35%. This clonotype was counted between two and nine times. CDR3 length equals 15 residues. Trimming stripped 1 base from V and 1 base from J, with 11 bases between. The specimen sequenced was blood. V and J are TRBV12-3 or TRBV12-4 and TRBJ2-7; no reliable D call. This receptor was obtained from a man aged 55 to 70 in good health. Here the CDR3 DNA reads TGTGCCAGCAGTTTAGGCAGGACGCAGTCCTACGAGCAGTACTTC. It translates to CASSLGRTQSYEQYF.